These T cell receptor beta chains were read from a single sample in a study of shared T cell receptors in the human thymus. The table came from immunoSEQ multiplex PCR; TCRdb's copy has only in-frame clones and leaves some out. The sample lists hundreds of thousands of clones, around 95% occurring once. The sequenced sample was thymocytes. The receptors here all came from a human donor. The CDR3 runs from the conserved cysteine through the conserved F or W. A row's size may be missing; if present it is once, few, many or a size class.

j_call clone_size v_call cdr3_aa
TRBJ2-2 once TRBV7-2 CASRSTSGRVNTGELFF
TRBJ2-7 . TRBV27 CASSPLRPGHKFSYEQYF
TRBJ2-6 . TRBV15 CATSRATLTSGRPGANVLTF
TRBJ2-5 once TRBV28 CASSFLIDGLAGVEETQYF
TRBJ2-1 . TRBV19 CASSTRRPGLADNEQFF
TRBJ2-7 . TRBV7-2 CASSLAKKTGSPYEQYF
TRBJ1-2 . TRBV19 CASSTEGQMNYGYTF
TRBJ1-5 . TRBV29-1 CSVSDRGLNQPQHF
TRBJ1-5 . TRBV2 CASSEGIMGGNQPQHF
TRBJ1-6 . TRBV28 CASSLRGGNSPLHF
TRBJ2-1 . TRBV4-1 CASSQRSLSGRALFWGNEQFF
TRBJ2-1 . TRBV2 CASIEQGLETLYNEQFF
TRBJ2-2 once TRBV27 CASSLVDDTGELFF
TRBJ1-4 . TRBV18 CASSPLGEKLFF
TRBJ2-7 . TRBV7-3 CASSLKGSGRARNEQYF
TRBJ1-2 . TRBV10-3 CAISPLLGKLGNYGYTF
TRBJ1-1 . TRBV14 CASSQGHVRRAFF
TRBJ2-3 . TRBV19 CASSKGTTDTQYF
TRBJ2-3 once TRBV5-1 CASSCRLSDTQYF
TRBJ2-7 . TRBV27 CASSLATGRRDEQYF